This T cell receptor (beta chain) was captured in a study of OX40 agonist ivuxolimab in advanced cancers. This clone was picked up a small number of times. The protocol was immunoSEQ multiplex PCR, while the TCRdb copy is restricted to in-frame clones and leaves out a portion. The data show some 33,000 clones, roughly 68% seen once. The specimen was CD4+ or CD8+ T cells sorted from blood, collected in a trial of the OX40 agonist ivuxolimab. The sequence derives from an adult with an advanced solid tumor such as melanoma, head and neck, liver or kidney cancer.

The CDR3 coding sequence is TGTGCCAGCAGTTTATATAACATGAACACTGAAGCTTTCTTT. This codes for CASSLYNMNTEAFF. This chain uses TRBV27 with TRBJ1-1; D is uncertain. Germline CDR1 reads MNHEY; CDR2 reads SMNVEV (reference sequence). The CDR3 consists of 14 residues. Trimming removed 1 base from V and 0 bases from J, with 6 bases in between.